Below are 8 T cell receptor beta chains sequenced from a single sample in a study of post-analysis software for immune sequencing data. Overall study findings and caveats: Five or six TRBV segments were significantly more frequent in patients than in controls. TRBV5-6, TRBV5-1 and TRBV20-1 were among these segments.

Prepared libraries of TCR beta cDNA carried unique molecular identifiers. Each CDR3 protein gets one entry after TCRdb re-called the PCR reads with MiXCR. This repertoire shows 600,000 to 750,000 distinct CDR3 sequences, roughly three fifths found once; its top ten account for around 11%. For these receptors, no antigen is known. Sample: blood. These receptors originate from a girl aged 2 to 9 with multiple sclerosis.

The chain carries TRBV5-1 and TRBJ2-7; 7 positions match TRBD2. Germline trimming cut 1 base from V and 3 bases from J; bases unmatched to any gene: 7. This CDR3 region has 15 residues. The germline V gene encodes CDR1 SGHRS and CDR2 YFSETQ. CDR3 nucleotide sequence: TGCGCCAGCAGCTTGCTTGCGGGAGACTACTACGAGCAGTACTTC. It translates to CASSLLAGDYYEQYF.

This sequence joins TRBV11-2 and TRBJ1-2, with D possibly being TRBD1 (5 bases). The germline V gene has CDR1 SGHAT and CDR2 FQNNGV. Trimming removed 5 bases at V and 3 bases at J, with 13 bases between. This CDR3 is built from 14 residues. The CDR3 here is CASSPPGNDYGYTF. The CDR3 DNA reads TGTGCCAGCAGCCCCCCAGGGAATGACTATGGCTACACCTTC.

The CDR3 loop reads CASSVGPHGTDTQYF. The CDR3 DNA is TGTGCCAGCAGCGTAGGGCCCCACGGCACAGATACGCAGTATTTT. V usage is TRBV9 and J usage is TRBJ2-3, with D unclear. The CDR3 has 15 amino acids. Germline CDR1 and CDR2: SGDLS and YYNGEE. V was pared by 0 bases and J by 1 base, with 9 bases between.

This clonotype showed up just a few times. V and J are TRBV20-1 and TRBJ2-7; perhaps TRBD2 as D (6 bases). Trimming pared 7 bases from V and 2 bases from J, leaving 15 bases between. Germline CDR1 DFQATT, CDR2 SNEGSKA (reference sequence). This CDR3 contains 13 residues. The CDR3 reads CSGAGASAYEQYF. CDR3 bases: TGCAGTGGGGCCGGGGCTAGCGCCTACGAGCAGTACTTC.

This chain connects TRBV11-2 to TRBJ2-1; TRBD2 matches 7 bases. CDR1 is SGHAT and CDR2 is FQNNGV in the germline V gene. V gave up 0 bases and J gave up 7 bases; unmatched junction bases: 6. The CDR3 loop spans 15 amino acids. In nucleotides, the CDR3 is TGTGCCAGCAGCTTAGATCGACTAGCCCAGAATGAGCAGTTCTTC. Amino acid sequence: CASSLDRLAQNEQFF.

This clonotype was counted between two and nine times. The rearrangement joins TRBV4-2 to TRBJ2-3, with a weak D call TRBD2 (6 bases). V was trimmed by 4 bases and J by 2 bases, leaving 13 bases between them. The CDR3 contains 15 residues. CDR1 and CDR2 from the germline V gene are LGHNA and YNFKEQ. The CDR3 nucleotides read TGTGCCAGCAGCCCCCGGGACTTGCCCACAGATACGCAGTATTTT. Its translation: CASSPRDLPTDTQYF.

V usage is TRBV4-1 and J usage is TRBJ2-3; no reliable D call. The CDR3 is made up of 15 amino acids. Germline CDR1 MGHRA, CDR2 YSYEKL. V lost 4 bases, J lost 1 base, and 12 bases lay in between. The CDR3 bases are TGCGCCAGCAGCCGGCAGGTGGACGGCACAGATACGCAGTATTTT. It yields the protein CASSRQVDGTDTQYF.

The chain joins TRBV25-1 to TRBJ1-1; 7 bases are a match to TRBD1. The CDR3 is 14 amino acids. V trimming: 5 bases; J trimming: 5 bases; junction bases outside the gene matches: 8. CDR1 is MGHDK, CDR2 SYGVNS, per germline. The CDR3 DNA follows: TGTGCCAGCAGTATACAGGGGAGTGAGACTGAAGCTTTCTTT. This encodes CASSIQGSETEAFF.